This T cell receptor (beta chain) was found in a study of blood T cell repertoires in COVID-19. Study context: Whether acute or convalescent, the COVID-19 samples came from the United States, Italy and Spain. PBMCs, B-cell-depleted T cells, or T cells provided the cDNA or gDNA that made up the material.

There are 15 residues in the CDR3. CDR1 MNHEY and CDR2 SVGAGI come from the germline V gene. V lost 0 bases and J lost 0, with 9 bases in between. In the original processing: Counts of nucleated cells, estimated from reference gene primer amplification, were obtained. Profiling relied on immunoSEQ multiplex PCR, and the TCRdb table lists in-frame clones only, not all of them. The V and J calls and clone size come from that table; D and trimming were worked out from the DNA. Found here are roughly 200,000 clones, roughly 86% of them singletons; the top ten hold 4.5% to 5.5%. Sequences were obtained from peripheral blood. This receptor was taken from a woman aged 70 to 79 with active or convalescent COVID-19. The genes are TRBV6-5 and TRBJ2-7, with D perhaps TRBD2 (6 bases). The CDR3 reads CASSYSRGVSYEQYF. The CDR3 region has the DNA TGTGCCAGCAGTTACTCGCGCGGGGTCTCCTACGAGCAGTACTTC.